This is a list of T cell receptor beta chains from one sample in a study of blood T cell repertoires in COVID-19. Generated by immunoSEQ multiplex PCR, the TCRdb table keeps only in-frame clones and is missing some. Here the sample spans roughly 500,000 clones, over 75% being singletons. The sequenced material came from PBMCs or T cells enriched from blood (not recorded which). These receptors were collected from a woman aged 40-49 years who had recovered from COVID-19. The CDR3 runs from the conserved cysteine through the conserved F or W. The D gene is left open where the match is weak. Clone size is given for some rows only: seen once, a few or many times, or a class if the clone is expanded.

>TRBV4-3|-|once|TRBJ2-7
CASSQDPAVDEQYF
TGCGCCAGCAGCCAAGATCCTGCGGTGGACGAGCAGTACTTC
>TRBV5-5|TRBD2|once|TRBJ2-5
CASSLGLAGSRTETQYF
TGTGCCAGCAGCTTGGGCCTAGCGGGCTCCCGAACGGAGACCCAGTACTTC
>TRBV24-1|-|-|TRBJ2-6
CATSDPGSSGANVLTF
TGTGCCACCAGTGATCCGGGGAGCTCTGGGGCCAACGTCCTGACTTTC
>TRBV9|-|-|TRBJ2-1
CASSVRRESSYNEQFF
TGTGCCAGCAGCGTACGGCGGGAAAGCTCCTACAATGAGCAGTTCTTC
>TRBV25-1|TRBD2|-|TRBJ2-3
CASSEGLADTDMQYF
TGTGCCAGCAGTGAGGGGCTAGCGGACACAGATATGCAGTATTTT
>TRBV15|TRBD1|-|TRBJ1-1
CATSGYRGGTEAFF
TGTGCCACCAGCGGGTACAGGGGAGGAACTGAAGCTTTCTTT
>TRBV27|TRBD1|-|TRBJ2-7
CASSRWGQGYEQYF
TGTGCCAGCAGTCGTTGGGGACAGGGCTACGAGCAGTACTTC
>TRBV2|TRBD1|once|TRBJ2-5
CASRQDRGGQETQYF
TGTGCCAGCCGACAAGACAGGGGCGGCCAAGAGACCCAGTACTTC
>TRBV10-3|TRBD1|-|TRBJ1-5
CATGDRGSNQPQHF
TGTGCCACCGGGGACAGGGGTAGCAATCAGCCCCAGCATTTT
>TRBV12-3/TRBV12-4|-|-|TRBJ1-2
CASSSGSGYTF
TGTGCCAGCAGTTCCGGGAGCGGCTACACCTTC
>TRBV6-5|-|-|TRBJ1-2
CASRPGQVYGYTF
TGTGCCAGCAGGCCTGGACAAGTCTATGGCTACACCTTC
>TRBV19|TRBD2|-|TRBJ2-7
CASKQRAGDNEQYF
TGTGCCAGTAAGCAAAGAGCGGGAGACAACGAGCAGTACTTC
>TRBV12-3/TRBV12-4|-|-|TRBJ1-1
CASSLARSVAFF
TGTGCCAGCAGTTTAGCGCGGTCCGTAGCTTTCTTT
>TRBV14|-|-|TRBJ2-1
CASSLYPRRRYNEQFF
TGTGCCAGCAGCTTATATCCCCGGAGACGCTACAATGAGCAGTTCTTC
>TRBV18|TRBD1|-|TRBJ1-4
CASSRQGSEATNEKLFF
TGTGCCAGCTCGAGACAGGGTTCTGAAGCAACTAATGAAAAACTGTTTTTT
>TRBV6-5|TRBD1|-|TRBJ1-1
CASSLGRGTEAFF
TGTGCCAGCAGTTTGGGCAGGGGGACTGAAGCTTTCTTT
>TRBV7-9|TRBD1|-|TRBJ1-1
CASSSRQGSEAFF
TGTGCCAGCAGCTCACGACAGGGCTCTGAAGCTTTCTTT
>TRBV6-5|-|-|TRBJ2-7
CASSYGGPEQYF
TGTGCCAGCAGTTACGGAGGGCCCGAGCAGTACTTC
>TRBV6-5|-|once|TRBJ1-5
CARRGTQPQHF
TGTGCCAGGAGGGGGACCCAGCCCCAGCATTTT
>TRBV5-1|-|-|TRBJ1-1
CASSTSTGYNTEAFF
TGCGCCAGCAGCACAAGCACAGGGTATAACACTGAAGCTTTCTTT
>TRBV29-1|-|-|TRBJ1-1
CSVERQQNTEAFF
TGCAGCGTTGAAAGACAGCAGAACACTGAAGCTTTCTTT
>TRBV29-1|TRBD2|once|TRBJ2-7
CSVVASGMLRQYF
TGCAGCGTTGTAGCTAGCGGGATGCTTCGGCAGTACTTC
>TRBV5-6|-|-|TRBJ1-2
CASSLSGNGGYTF
TGTGCCAGCAGCTTGTCAGGGAATGGCGGCTACACCTTC
>TRBV30|TRBD1|-|TRBJ1-5
CAWSGGPTGNQPQHF
TGTGCCTGGAGTGGAGGACCGACAGGGAATCAGCCCCAGCATTTT
>TRBV5-4|-|-|TRBJ1-1
CASSFLNSYTEAFF
TGTGCCAGCAGCTTCCTAAACAGCTACACTGAAGCTTTCTTT
>TRBV4-1|TRBD2|-|TRBJ2-2
CASSSVSGSFTGELFF
TGCGCCAGCAGCTCCGTTAGCGGGAGTTTTACCGGGGAGCTGTTTTTT
>TRBV4-1|-|-|TRBJ1-3
CASSQDSTGRLNTIYF
TGCGCCAGCAGCCAAGATTCGACCGGCAGGTTAAACACCATATATTTT
>TRBV3-1/TRBV3-2|TRBD2|-|TRBJ2-7
CASSPQTASGSYEQYF
TGTGCCAGCAGCCCTCAAACGGCTAGCGGGAGCTACGAGCAGTACTTC
>TRBV27|TRBD2|once|TRBJ2-7
CASSYLAGVIKQYF
TGTGCCAGCAGTTACCTAGCGGGAGTAATCAAGCAGTACTTC
>TRBV18|TRBD2|-|TRBJ2-1
CASSPRASGPSYNEQFF
TGTGCCAGCTCACCAAGGGCTAGCGGACCATCCTACAATGAGCAGTTCTTC
>TRBV5-6|TRBD1|-|TRBJ1-2
CASSLESYGLHDRGDGYTF
TGTGCCAGCAGCTTGGAATCCTACGGCCTCCATGACAGGGGTGATGGCTACACCTTC
>TRBV2|TRBD1|-|TRBJ2-7
CASSAGQGTYEQYF
TGTGCCAGCAGTGCGGGACAGGGGACCTACGAGCAGTACTTC
>TRBV18|-|-|TRBJ2-5
CASSPGGQETQYF
TGTGCCAGCTCACCCGGCGGCCAAGAGACCCAGTACTTC
>TRBV5-1|TRBD1|-|TRBJ1-1
CASSLATGGTEAFF
TGCGCCAGCAGCTTGGCTACAGGGGGCACTGAAGCTTTCTTT
>TRBV3-1/TRBV3-2|TRBD2|-|TRBJ2-1
CASSPQAGKGEQFF
TGTGCCAGCAGCCCTCAAGCGGGAAAGGGTGAGCAGTTCTTC
>TRBV3-1/TRBV3-2|TRBD1|-|TRBJ2-2
CASSRGTGGRTGELFF
TGTGCCAGCAGCCGGGGGACAGGGGGCCGCACCGGGGAGCTGTTTTTT
>TRBV28|-|-|TRBJ2-7
CASRPDRPREQYF
TGTGCCAGCAGGCCTGACAGGCCGAGGGAGCAGTACTTC
>TRBV4-3|TRBD1|-|TRBJ2-3
CASSQDLGPGGRDTQYF
TGCGCCAGCAGCCAAGACCTCGGGCCAGGGGGCCGAGATACGCAGTATTTT
>TRBV9|-|-|TRBJ2-3
CASSAPRGGGSTDTQYF
TGTGCCAGCAGCGCGCCCCGTGGGGGCGGAAGCACAGATACGCAGTATTTT
>TRBV5-1|TRBD1|few|TRBJ2-6
CASSTGTGRSGANVLTF
TGCGCCAGCAGCACCGGGACAGGGCGGTCTGGGGCCAACGTCCTGACTTTC
>TRBV27|-|-|TRBJ1-1
CASSLSPGRAEAFF
TGTGCCAGCAGTTTATCCCCCGGGAGGGCTGAAGCTTTCTTT
>TRBV4-3|-|-|TRBJ1-1
CASSPTENTEAFF
TGCGCCAGCAGCCCGACAGAGAACACTGAAGCTTTCTTT
>TRBV3-1/TRBV3-2|-|-|TRBJ2-7
CASSYLDKTSSYEQYF
TGTGCCAGCAGTTACCTCGACAAGACAAGCTCCTACGAGCAGTACTTC
>TRBV11-2|TRBD2|-|TRBJ2-1
CASSTGTTDNEQFF
TGTGCCAGCAGCACCGGGACTACCGACAATGAGCAGTTCTTC